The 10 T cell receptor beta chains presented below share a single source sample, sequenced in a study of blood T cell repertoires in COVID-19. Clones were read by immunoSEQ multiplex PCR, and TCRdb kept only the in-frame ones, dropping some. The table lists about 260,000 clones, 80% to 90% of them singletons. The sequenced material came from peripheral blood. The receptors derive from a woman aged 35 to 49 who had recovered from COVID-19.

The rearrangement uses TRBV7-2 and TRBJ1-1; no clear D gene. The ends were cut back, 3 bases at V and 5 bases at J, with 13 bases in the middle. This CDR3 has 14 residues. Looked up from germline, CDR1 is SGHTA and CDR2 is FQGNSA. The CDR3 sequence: CASSLGPGWTEAFF. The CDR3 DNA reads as TGTGCCAGCAGCTTGGGCCCGGGGTGGACTGAAGCTTTCTTT.

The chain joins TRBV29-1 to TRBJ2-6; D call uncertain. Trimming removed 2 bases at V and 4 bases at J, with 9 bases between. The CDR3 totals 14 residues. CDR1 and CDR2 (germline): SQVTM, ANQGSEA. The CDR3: CSVERSTGANVLTF. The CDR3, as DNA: TGCAGCGTTGAACGGTCAACCGGGGCCAACGTCCTGACTTTC.

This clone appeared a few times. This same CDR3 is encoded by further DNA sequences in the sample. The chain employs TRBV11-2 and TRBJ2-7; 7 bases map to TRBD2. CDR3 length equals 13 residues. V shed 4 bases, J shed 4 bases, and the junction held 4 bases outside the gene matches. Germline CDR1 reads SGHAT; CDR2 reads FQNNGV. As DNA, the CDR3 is TGTGCCAGCAGCTCCTCCGGGGGGTACGAGCAGTACTTC. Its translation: CASSSSGGYEQYF.

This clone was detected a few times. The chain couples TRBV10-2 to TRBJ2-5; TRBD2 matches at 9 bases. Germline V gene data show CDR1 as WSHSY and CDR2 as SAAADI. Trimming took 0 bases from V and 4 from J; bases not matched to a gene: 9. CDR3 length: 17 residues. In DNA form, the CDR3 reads TGCGCCAGCAGTGAGTCGACTCGCGGGGGGGCCGGAGAGACCCAGTACTTC. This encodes CASSESTRGGAGETQYF.

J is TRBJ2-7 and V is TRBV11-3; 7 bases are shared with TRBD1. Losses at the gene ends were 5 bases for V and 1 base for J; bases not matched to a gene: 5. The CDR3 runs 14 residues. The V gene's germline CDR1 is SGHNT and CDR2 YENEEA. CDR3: CASSRDSPSYEQYF. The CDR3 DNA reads TGTGCCAGCAGCCGGGACAGCCCATCCTACGAGCAGTACTTC.

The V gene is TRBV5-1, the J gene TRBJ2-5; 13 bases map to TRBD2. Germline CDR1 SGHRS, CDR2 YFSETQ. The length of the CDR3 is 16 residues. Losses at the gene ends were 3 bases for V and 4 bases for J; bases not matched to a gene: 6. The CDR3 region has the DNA TGCGCCAGCAGCTCAACTAGCGGGGGGGCCGGAGAGACCCAGTACTTC. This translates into CASSSTSGGAGETQYF.

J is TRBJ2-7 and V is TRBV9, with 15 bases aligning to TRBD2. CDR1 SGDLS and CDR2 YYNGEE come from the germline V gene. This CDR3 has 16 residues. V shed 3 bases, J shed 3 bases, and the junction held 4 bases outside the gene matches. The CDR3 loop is CASSEGLAGGGYEQYF. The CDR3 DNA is TGTGCCAGCAGCGAGGGACTAGCGGGGGGAGGCTACGAGCAGTACTTC.

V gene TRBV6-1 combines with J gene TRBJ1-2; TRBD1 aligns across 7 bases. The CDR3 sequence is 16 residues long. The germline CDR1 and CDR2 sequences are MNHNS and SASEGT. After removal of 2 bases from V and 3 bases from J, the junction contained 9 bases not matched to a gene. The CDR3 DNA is TGTGCCAGCAGTGAATCCCGGACAGGAGATTACTATGGCTACACCTTC. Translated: CASSESRTGDYYGYTF.

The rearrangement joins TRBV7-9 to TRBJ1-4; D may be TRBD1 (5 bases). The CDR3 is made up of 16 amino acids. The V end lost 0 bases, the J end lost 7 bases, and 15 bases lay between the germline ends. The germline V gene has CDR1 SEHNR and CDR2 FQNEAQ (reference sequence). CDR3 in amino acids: CASSLALGPLGEKLFF. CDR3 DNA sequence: TGTGCCAGCAGCTTAGCGCTGGGGCCGCTAGGTGAAAAACTGTTTTTT.

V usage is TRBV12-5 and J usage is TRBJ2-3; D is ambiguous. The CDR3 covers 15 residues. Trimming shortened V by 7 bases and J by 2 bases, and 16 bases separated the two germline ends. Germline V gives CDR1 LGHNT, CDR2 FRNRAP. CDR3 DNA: TGTGCTAGTGTGCAGGCACTTTCTTTCACAGATACGCAGTATTTT. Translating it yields CASVQALSFTDTQYF.